This paragraph covers one TCR beta chain sequence. This record belongs to a study of identical twins. The CDR3 sequence is 17 residues long. Germline assignment: CDR1 MGHRA and CDR2 YSYEKL. The trim removed 1 base at V and 4 bases at J, leaving 11 bases unmatched. TCRdb re-derived calls from the 5' RACE reads in MiXCR, one entry per CDR3 protein. The data show around 480,000 distinct CDR3 sequences, about 13% seen once. The data were also submitted as part of a second study, on yellow fever vaccine responses in identical twins.

The source material was CD4+ T cells sorted from blood. The TCR comes from a woman under 30 in good health. The chain recombines TRBV4-1 with TRBJ2-7; 9 bases agree with TRBD1. The DNA of the CDR3 is TGCGCCAGCAGCCAAGGGTCAAAGGGACAGGGCTTGTACGAGCAGTACTTC. This codes for CASSQGSKGQGLYEQYF.